This TCR beta chain derives from a study of cytomegalovirus exposure and HLA in healthy donors. This CDR3 contains 13 residues. The V end was cut by 5 bases, the J end by 8 bases, with 15 bases between. CDR1 and CDR2 from the germline V gene are MNHEY and SVGAGI. Only in-frame clones appear in the TCRdb table, and some are missing; sequencing was by immunoSEQ multiplex PCR. The sample lists tens of thousands of clones, 94% occurring once. Study-level results: As was reported, the classifier diagnosed cytomegalovirus status with high specificity and sensitivity. While the bulk of TCR sequences proved rare, some public TCRs turned up in many donors.

A word on this clone: Its antigen is not known.

The rearrangement joins TRBV6-5 to TRBJ1-1; D unresolved. The sample was PBMCs. The TCR sequence derives from a woman between 18 and 30 years old in good health and CMV-seropositive. The CDR3 sequence is CASSGQRLVEAFF. In DNA, the CDR3 is TGTGCCAGCAGTGGCCAGCGACTGGTGGAAGCTTTCTTT.